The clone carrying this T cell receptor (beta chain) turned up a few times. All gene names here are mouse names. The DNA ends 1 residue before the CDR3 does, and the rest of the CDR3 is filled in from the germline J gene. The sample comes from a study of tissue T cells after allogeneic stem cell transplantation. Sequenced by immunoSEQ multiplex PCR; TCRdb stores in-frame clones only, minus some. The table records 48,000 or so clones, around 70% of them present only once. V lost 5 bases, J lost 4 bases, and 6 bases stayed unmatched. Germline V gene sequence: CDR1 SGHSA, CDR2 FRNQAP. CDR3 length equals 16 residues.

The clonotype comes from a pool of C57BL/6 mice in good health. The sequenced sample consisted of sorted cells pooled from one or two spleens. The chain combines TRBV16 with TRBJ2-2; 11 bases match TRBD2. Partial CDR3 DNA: TGTGCAAGCAGCCCGGACTGGGGGGAGGGCACCGGGCAGCTCTAC. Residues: CASSPDWGEGTGQLY. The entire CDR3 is CASSPDWGEGTGQLYF.